Below, 14 T cell receptor beta chains from the same sample are listed, as sequenced in a study of cytomegalovirus exposure and HLA in healthy donors. Amplification used 60 Vbeta primers and 13 Jbeta primers. Produced via immunoSEQ multiplex PCR; TCRdb's table is partial and in-frame only. This table has about 140,000 clones, around 80% appearing once. The sequencing input was PBMCs. The receptors originated from a man aged 40-55 years in good health and CMV-seronegative.

The chain employs TRBV28 and TRBJ2-7; tentatively, D is TRBD1 (6 bases). Germline CDR1 reads MDHEN; CDR2 reads SYDVKM. Trimming took 5 bases from V and 6 from J, leaving 17 bases between them. This CDR3 has 14 residues. In DNA form, the CDR3 reads TGTGCCAGCAGTAACTTAGGGGGAACCTGCGAGCAGTACTTC. Amino acid sequence: CASSNLGGTCEQYF.

This chain links TRBV18 with TRBJ1-2; the D gene is possibly TRBD1 (5 bases). V lost 2 bases and J lost 5, with 9 bases in between. This CDR3 is built from 13 residues. Germline values: CDR1 KGHSH, CDR2 LQKENI. The CDR3 region is CASSPDSLYGYTF. The CDR3 region has the DNA TGTGCCAGCTCACCAGACAGTCTGTATGGCTACACCTTC.

The V gene is TRBV6-1, the J gene TRBJ2-5, with 8 positions matching TRBD2. Near its end, the DNA agrees better with TRBJ2-7, so the J call may be wrong. This CDR3 is built from 18 residues. In germline, CDR1 is MNHNS, CDR2 SASEGT. DNA for the CDR3: TGTGCCAGCAGTGAAGTGGCAATACCCGGGACTAGTATGAACGAGCAGTACTTC. Protein sequence: CASSEVAIPGTSMNEQYF.

The rearrangement links TRBV10-3 to TRBJ1-3; TRBD1 might be the D (6 bases). This CDR3 spans 14 amino acids. Germline V gene data show CDR1 as ENHRY and CDR2 as SYGVKD. V lost 5 bases, J lost 4 bases, and 12 bases lay in between. The CDR3 here is CAISHGTYGNTIYF. The CDR3 nucleotides are TGTGCCATCAGTCACGGGACATACGGAAACACCATATATTTT.

The chain uses TRBV7-2 and TRBJ2-3, with D possibly matching TRBD2 (7 bases). Between the trimmed V and J ends, which lost 1 base and 6 bases, there was a span of 14 bases. Germline lookup yields CDR1 SGHTA and CDR2 FQGNSA. The CDR3 is 15 residues long. CDR3 sequence: CASSLEGGPGDTQYF. The DNA for the CDR3 is TGTGCCAGCAGCTTAGAGGGGGGGCCGGGTGATACGCAGTATTTT.

The chain combines TRBV5-1 with TRBJ2-2, with a tentative D call TRBD1 (5 bases). V was clipped by 1 base and J by 4 bases, with 14 bases between them. In germline, CDR1 is SGHRS, CDR2 YFSETQ. The CDR3 has 16 amino acids. This CDR3 is CASSLKVTATTGELFF. The CDR3 DNA sequence: TGCGCCAGCAGCTTGAAGGTGACAGCCACCACCGGGGAGCTGTTTTTT.

The rearrangement links TRBV10-3 to TRBJ2-2; D call uncertain. Germline CDR1 reads ENHRY; CDR2 reads SYGVKD. V shed 0 bases and J shed 7 bases, with 12 bases lying between them. The CDR3 length is 15 residues. The CDR3 region is CAISESTHGIGELFF. CDR3 sequence (DNA): TGTGCCATCAGTGAGTCGACTCACGGAATCGGGGAGCTGTTTTTT.

The chain is built from TRBV6-1 and TRBJ2-7; 10 positions agree with TRBD1. The CDR3 has 12 amino acids. V lost 11 bases and J lost 3; bases outside the gene matches: 4. Looked up from germline, CDR1 is MNHNS and CDR2 is SASEGT. The CDR3 sequence: CASGTGVYEQYF. DNA for the CDR3: TGTGCCTCCGGGACAGGGGTCTACGAGCAGTACTTC.

The chain uses TRBV6-5 and TRBJ2-7, with a tentative D call TRBD2 (6 bases). Germline assignment: CDR1 MNHEY and CDR2 SVGAGI. V gave up 10 bases and J gave up 7 bases, with 23 bases separating them. This CDR3 contains 14 residues. CDR3 region: CATTAGGDLREQYF. CDR3 DNA sequence: TGTGCCACCACCGCCGGCGGGGACCTCCGGGAGCAGTACTTC.

The rearrangement links TRBV7-8 to TRBJ2-7, with 7 bases that match TRBD1. Germline loops: CDR1 SGHVS, CDR2 FQNEAQ. CDR3 length equals 14 residues. J was trimmed by 2 bases and V by 2 bases; bases with no gene match: 3. The CDR3 is CASSLSQGAYEQYF. The DNA of the CDR3 is TGTGCCAGCAGCTTAAGTCAGGGGGCCTACGAGCAGTACTTC.

This sequence joins TRBV4-1 and TRBJ2-3; D is perhaps TRBD2 (6 bases). Germline V gene data show CDR1 as MGHRA and CDR2 as YSYEKL. The V end lost 1 base, the J end lost 4 bases, and 12 bases lay between the germline ends. The CDR3 runs 15 residues. The CDR3 reads CASSQVGGRPDTQYF. The CDR3 DNA reads as TGCGCCAGCAGCCAAGTGGGGGGTCGTCCAGATACGCAGTATTTT.

V gene TRBV5-4 combines with J gene TRBJ2-1; perhaps TRBD2 as D (6 bases). Trimming cost V 4 bases and J 0 bases, with 14 bases left between them. The germline V gene encodes CDR1 SGHNT and CDR2 YYREEE (reference sequence). The CDR3 is 16 residues long. The CDR3 nucleotides are TGTGCCAGCAGCGCAACGGGACTTACCTCCTACAATGAGCAGTTCTTC. Translating gives CASSATGLTSYNEQFF.

This chain connects TRBV6-1 to TRBJ1-2; D remains unclear. CDR1 MNHNS and CDR2 SASEGT come from the germline V gene. The V and J ends lost 7 bases and 5 bases respectively, with 11 bases between them. The CDR3 loop spans 12 amino acids. CDR3 sequence: CASTAQQYGYTF. Written as DNA, the CDR3 is TGTGCCAGCACAGCACAGCAGTATGGCTACACCTTC.

The rearrangement links TRBV5-5 to TRBJ1-2, with 7 bases fitting TRBD1. V lost 4 bases to trimming and J lost 0 bases; unmatched junction nucleotides: 3. There are 14 residues in the CDR3. CDR1 is SGHKS, CDR2 YYEKEE, per germline (reference sequence). This chain's CDR3 is CASSRDRANYGYTF. The CDR3 DNA is TGTGCCAGCAGCAGAGACAGGGCTAACTATGGCTACACCTTC.